Below are 16 T cell receptor beta chains sequenced from a single sample in a study of regulatory T cells in long-lasting Graves disease listed by TCRdb under 2021. Library preparation employed multiplex PCR. Sequencing used an Illumina HiSeq 4000. iRepertoire HTBI primers and Arm-PCR amplification of CDR3 regions were used to construct TCR beta libraries. TCRdb itself trimmed the public reads at Q25 with fastp, ran MiXCR and retained productive beta chains. Every entry covers one CDR3 protein and lists the most common genes and DNA from its rows. A total of 350,000 to 500,000 distinct CDR3 sequences appear in this sample, less than 20% of them only once. In total, the top ten clones hold about 10% of the sample. In the paper's terms, the time point label means: newly diagnosed GD, antithyroid drugs for less than 3 months. RNA was extracted from PBMCs in TRIzol for both TCR sequencing and RNA sequencing.

The same sample was also used in a study of T cells in Graves' hyperthyroidism and ophthalmopathy.

This specimen consisted of peripheral blood mononuclear cells (PBMCs), obtained at new diagnosis, from a patient treated with antithyroid drugs. The source of these receptors is a woman in her 30s with Graves disease. Donor details come from another sample of the same person, matched by shared clones.

The sample holds many counts of this clonotype. The chain uses TRBV29-1 and TRBJ1-1; D not certain. Germline CDR1 is SQVTM and CDR2 is ANQGSEA. The V and J ends lost 4 bases and 2 bases respectively, with 14 bases between them. The CDR3 loop spans 14 amino acids. The CDR3 sequence is CSVGLRLANTEAFF. As DNA, the CDR3 is TGCAGCGTTGGGCTCAGGTTGGCAAACACTGAAGCTTTCTTT.

This clonotype was detected ten times or more. This chain links TRBV3-1 with TRBJ1-1; D uncertain. V was trimmed by 4 bases and J by 0 bases, leaving 18 bases between them. The CDR3 runs to 17 residues. The germline V gene has CDR1 LGHDT and CDR2 YNNKEL (reference sequence). The CDR3 loop reads CASSPTRGPLLNTEAFF. The CDR3 bases are TGTGCCAGCAGCCCTACCAGAGGCCCGCTACTGAACACTGAAGCTTTCTTT.

The chain employs TRBV12-3 or TRBV12-4 and TRBJ1-4; D might be TRBD1 (5 bases). V was pared by 5 bases and J by 3 bases, with 13 bases between. The CDR3 covers 15 residues. CDR3 protein: CASSTWTGANEKLFF. The CDR3 coding sequence is TGTGCCAGCAGTACCTGGACGGGGGCTAATGAAAAACTGTTTTTT.

This clonotype was found many times. The genes are TRBV3-1 and TRBJ2-5; D not certain. V lost 0 bases and J 5 bases, leaving 4 bases between the germline ends. Germline-derived CDR1 and CDR2 are LGHDT and YNNKEL (reference sequence). The CDR3 runs 12 residues. CDR3 in amino acids: CASSQEQETQYF. The CDR3 DNA is TGTGCCAGCAGCCAAGAACAGGAGACCCAGTACTTC.

This clonotype has a count of ten or more. The chain combines TRBV20-1 with TRBJ2-3, with TRBD2 matching over 14 bases. The CDR3 covers 20 residues. Per germline, CDR1 DFQATT and CDR2 SNEGSKA (reference sequence). Trimming at V came to 0 bases and at J to 4 bases, leaving 15 bases not matched to a gene. The CDR3 region has the DNA TGCAGTGCTAGAGATGGCCAGCCCCGGACTAGCGGGAGGTCGGCAGATACGCAGTATTTT. It is translated as CSARDGQPRTSGRSADTQYF.

This clonotype was seen repeatedly, ten times or more. The chain joins TRBV2 to TRBJ2-2; D is perhaps TRBD2 (7 bases). The length of the CDR3 is 15 residues. Trimming removed 10 bases at V and 4 bases at J, with 19 bases between. The germline gives CDR1 SNHLY, CDR2 FYNNEI. This CDR3 is CATTAGAFFTGELFF. The CDR3 DNA follows: TGTGCCACCACGGCGGGGGCGTTCTTCACCGGGGAGCTGTTTTTT.

The J gene is TRBJ2-1, the V gene TRBV18; D possibly matches TRBD1 or TRBD2 (5 bases each). The CDR3 extends over 13 amino acids. The V end lost 2 bases, the J end lost 10 bases, and 12 bases lay between the germline ends. Germline-derived CDR1 and CDR2 are KGHSH and LQKENI. The CDR3 region has the DNA TGTGCCAGCTCACCAGGGGACGCTTACGAGCAGTTCTTC. It encodes CASSPGDAYEQFF.

This clonotype was counted between two and nine times. The chain combines TRBV5-1 with TRBJ1-1; D remains unclear. CDR3 length: 14 amino acids. Germline V gene sequence: CDR1 SGHRS, CDR2 YFSETQ. The V end was cut by 1 base, the J end by 3 bases, with 10 bases between. CDR3: CASSLRRVDTEAFF. For the CDR3, the DNA is TGCGCCAGCAGCTTGAGGAGGGTTGACACTGAAGCTTTCTTT.

This clonotype occurred many times. This chain links TRBV5-5 with TRBJ2-1; 7 bases map to TRBD2. Unmatched junction bases numbered 4, after V lost 4 bases and J lost 3 bases. CDR1 is SGHKS and CDR2 is YYEKEE in the germline V gene (reference sequence). The CDR3 length is 14 residues. CDR3 sequence (DNA): TGTGCCAGCAGCGGCGGGAGTATCTACAATGAGCAGTTCTTC. This translates into CASSGGSIYNEQFF.

This clonotype was recorded many times. The chain joins TRBV9 to TRBJ1-1, with a tentative D call TRBD1 (6 bases). The V gene's germline CDR1 is SGDLS and CDR2 YYNGEE. This CDR3 contains 15 residues. V was cut by 0 bases and J by 6 bases, with 15 bases left in between. This CDR3 is CASSVGQGGRSEAFF. The CDR3, as DNA: TGTGCCAGCAGCGTAGGCCAAGGGGGGCGCTCTGAAGCTTTCTTT.

The chain couples TRBV20-1 to TRBJ2-5, with TRBD1 identical over 11 bases. The length of the CDR3 is 19 residues. Trimming took 5 bases from V and 1 from J; bases not matched to a gene: 18. Germline lookup yields CDR1 DFQATT and CDR2 SNEGSKA (reference sequence). CDR3 DNA sequence: TGCAGTGCTCCCTCGGGACAGGGGGGGACCCATACATCCCAAGAGACCCAGTACTTC. Amino acid sequence: CSAPSGQGGTHTSQETQYF.

This clonotype occurred many times. This CDR3 is CAISLDRAGQTQYF. The CDR3 nucleotides read TGTGCCATCAGTCTGGACAGAGCGGGCCAGACCCAGTACTTC. The chain couples TRBV10-3 to TRBJ2-5; D possibly uses TRBD1 or TRBD2 (6 bases each). The CDR3 loop spans 14 amino acids. Germline CDR1 is ENHRY and CDR2 is SYGVKD. Trimming stripped 5 bases from V and 6 bases from J, with 16 bases between.

This clonotype was counted at least ten times. This CDR3 reads CASSMISGADTQYF. Here the CDR3 DNA reads TGCGCCAGCAGCATGATTTCAGGGGCAGATACGCAGTATTTT. The genes are TRBV5-1 and TRBJ2-3, with D perhaps matching TRBD1 (6 bases). The ends were cut back, 4 bases at V and 4 bases at J, with 13 bases in the middle. The germline V gene has CDR1 SGHRS and CDR2 YFSETQ. The CDR3 runs 14 residues.

This clonotype was counted many times. The V call is TRBV28, the J call TRBJ1-1; unclear D gene. There are 12 residues in the CDR3. V dropped 6 bases and J dropped 5 bases, with 10 bases sitting between them. Germline lookup yields CDR1 MDHEN and CDR2 SYDVKM. CDR3 in amino acids: CASSEAATEAFF. Here the CDR3 DNA reads TGTGCCAGCAGCGAAGCGGCTACTGAAGCTTTCTTT.

This clonotype was found many times. V gene TRBV14 combines with J gene TRBJ2-1; D not resolved. In germline, CDR1 is SGHDN, CDR2 FVKESK. The length of the CDR3 is 15 residues. V lost 2 bases to trimming and J lost 3 bases, with 11 bases between them. The CDR3 nucleotides read TGTGCCAGCAGCCAACTACGCGGCATCTACAATGAGCAGTTCTTC. Translating gives CASSQLRGIYNEQFF.

In its sample, this clonotype was seen many times. This chain links TRBV5-1 with TRBJ2-7; D uncertain. With 4 bases removed from V and 2 bases from J, the gap between germline ends came to 10 bases. Germline CDR1 SGHRS, CDR2 YFSETQ. This CDR3 region has 13 residues. This chain's CDR3 is CASSVTYTYEQYF. DNA of the CDR3: TGCGCCAGCAGCGTAACATATACCTACGAGCAGTACTTC.